These 27 T cell receptor beta chains share one sample of origin, sequenced in a study of siplizumab effects on memory and regulatory T cells. Using immunoSEQ multiplex PCR, the repertoire was profiled, and TCRdb retains in-frame clones only, with some absent. The sample carries 5,000 to 6,000 clones, 50% recorded once. The mixed lymphocyte reaction cells underwent coculture at 37°C for 6 days. Antigens for these TCRs are unknown. Source material: CFSE-low (dividing) CD8+ T cells sorted from an allogeneic mixed lymphocyte reaction. These TCRs come from a human donor in good health; the cells came from an allogeneic mixed lymphocyte reaction. Some clones in this sample may be carry-over from other donors' samples.

CDR3 region: CASSLMPGLAGGNPDTQYF. The CDR3 DNA follows: TGTGCCAGCAGCCTTATGCCGGGACTAGCGGGAGGAAATCCAGATACGCAGTATTTT. This sequence joins TRBV4-2 and TRBJ2-3, with TRBD2 identical over 15 bases. The CDR3 contains 19 residues. CDR1 and CDR2 from the germline V gene are LGHNA and YNFKEQ. V gave up 4 bases and J gave up 4 bases; unmatched junction bases: 12.

This clone was recorded many times. The genes are TRBV27 and TRBJ2-7; 7 bases fit TRBD1. V trimming: 0 bases; J trimming: 3 bases; junction bases outside the gene matches: 8. Germline loops: CDR1 MNHEY, CDR2 SMNVEV (reference sequence). CDR3 size: 16 residues. CDR3 DNA: TGTGCCAGCAGTTTATCTGCCGGGACAGTGATCTACGAGCAGTACTTC. Its protein is CASSLSAGTVIYEQYF.

This clone was seen just once. DNA for the CDR3: TGTGCCAGCACCGGCGAAAGCACTGAAGCTTTCTTT. Its protein is CASTGESTEAFF. The chain employs TRBV2 and TRBJ1-1; D is ambiguous. Trimming left V 7 bases short and J 4 bases short, with 10 bases between. Germline V gene lookup returns CDR1 SNHLY and CDR2 FYNNEI. This CDR3 comprises 12 residues.

V is TRBV28 and J is TRBJ2-7; D possibly corresponds to TRBD1 (6 bases). CDR1 is MDHEN and CDR2 is SYDVKM in the germline V gene. This CDR3 contains 14 residues. Trimming stripped 3 bases from V and 4 bases from J, with 13 bases between. The CDR3 bases are TGTGCCAGCAGTTTTGGCCAGGGGCAATACGAGCAGTACTTC. Its translation: CASSFGQGQYEQYF.

The rearrangement uses TRBV7-9 and TRBJ2-7; D is perhaps TRBD1 or TRBD2 (5 bases each). V was shortened by 4 bases and J by 7 bases, with 17 bases between the two germline ends. Looked up from germline, CDR1 is SEHNR and CDR2 is FQNEAQ (reference sequence). The CDR3 consists of 14 residues. DNA for the CDR3: TGTGCCAGCAGCTCCCGGGACGGACAATCGGAGCAGTACTTC. It codes for CASSSRDGQSEQYF.

The genes are TRBV6-5 and TRBJ2-2; D gene unclear. Looked up from germline, CDR1 is MNHEY and CDR2 is SVGAGI. The germline V and J ends were trimmed by 0 bases and 7 bases, with 6 bases remaining between them. The CDR3 totals 13 residues. In nucleotides, the CDR3 is TGTGCCAGCAGTTACTCGATGTTCGGGGAGCTGTTTTTT. Protein: CASSYSMFGELFF.

This clone appeared a few times. The chain joins TRBV27 to TRBJ1-2; D gene uncertain. Trimming took 10 bases from V and 4 from J, leaving 19 bases between them. The CDR3 consists of 14 residues. Per germline, CDR1 MNHEY and CDR2 SMNVEV (reference sequence). Here the CDR3 reads CAISDNPSLYGYTF. CDR3 sequence (DNA): TGTGCCATCTCCGACAACCCCAGCCTCTATGGCTACACCTTC.

This clone was detected a few times. The V and J genes are TRBV7-6 and TRBJ2-3; 7 bases are a match to TRBD2. Germline loops: CDR1 SGHVS, CDR2 FNYEAQ. CDR3 length: 14 residues. V gave up 5 bases and J gave up 2 bases; unmatched junction bases: 4. CDR3: CASSRGGITDTQYF. CDR3 nucleotide sequence: TGTGCCAGCAGCCGCGGGGGTATCACAGATACGCAGTATTTT.

DNA for the CDR3: TGTGCCAGTAGCTTGGGACTTCACAATGAGCAGTTCTTC. Translated: CASSLGLHNEQFF. The J gene is TRBJ2-1, the V gene TRBV19, with D possibly TRBD2 on 6 matching bases. Germline lookup yields CDR1 LNHDA and CDR2 SQIVND (reference sequence). The V gene lost 6 bases and the J gene lost 5 bases, with 11 bases spanning the gap. CDR3 size: 13 residues.

The chain has TRBV9 and TRBJ2-1; a weak D match, TRBD2 (5 bases). Germline loops: CDR1 SGDLS, CDR2 YYNGEE. The CDR3 runs to 15 residues. Trimming left V 3 bases short and J 8 bases short, with 18 bases between. CDR3 DNA sequence: TGTGCCAGCAGCGGTTTCGGCCGGGGTGGTGATGAGCAGTTCTTC. Translation gives CASSGFGRGGDEQFF.

Of note for this clone: The same CDR3 can be traced to other DNA sequences in this sample. CDR3 sequence reads: CASSYGQGGYEQYF. The CDR3 nucleotides are TGTGCCAGCAGTTACGGACAGGGGGGGTACGAGCAGTACTTC. The chain carries TRBV6-5 and TRBJ2-7, with 10 bases that match TRBD1. The length of the CDR3 is 14 residues. The germline V gene has CDR1 MNHEY and CDR2 SVGAGI. V was clipped by 2 bases and J by 4 bases; unmatched bases: 2.

About this clone itself: This may be a read error, as it is one base from a much larger clone. The rearrangement links TRBV28 to TRBJ2-1, with 9 bases fitting TRBD2. The CDR3 contains 17 residues. The germline gives CDR1 MDHEN, CDR2 SYDVKM. The DNA of the CDR3 is TGTGCCCGCAGTTTATTCGGGCGGGGGGGGGCCTACAATGAGCAGTTCTTC. It translates to CARSLFGRGGAYNEQFF.

The chain carries TRBV7-3 and TRBJ2-5; 9 bases fit TRBD2. The germline gives CDR1 SGHTA, CDR2 FQGTGA. This CDR3 has 15 amino acids. J was trimmed by 5 bases and V by 8 bases; bases with no gene match: 12. CDR3 sequence reads: CASSLVGTSGETQYF. Written as DNA, the CDR3 is TGTGCCAGCTCCCTTGTCGGTACTAGCGGGGAGACCCAGTACTTC. The full variable domain, in which reference TRBV7-3 and TRBJ2-5 provide the parts outside the CDR3, is GAGVSQTPSNKVTEKGKYVELRCDPISGHTALYWYRQSLGQGPEFLIYFQGTGAADDSGLPNDRFFAVRPEGSVSTLKIQRTERGDSAVYLCASSLVGTSGETQYFGPGTRLLVL.

J is TRBJ2-3 and V is TRBV7-6; 11 bases match TRBD2. The CDR3 contains 17 residues. Germline V CDR1 and CDR2: SGHVS, FNYEAQ. The J segment lost 3 bases and the V segment lost 5 bases, leaving 10 bases of the junction unmatched. CDR3 DNA: TGTGCCAGCAGCCCCCTTCCTTGGACTAGCGGGACAGATACGCAGTATTTT. Its protein product is CASSPLPWTSGTDTQYF. The full variable domain, with the rest looked up from reference TRBV7-6 and TRBJ2-3, is GAGVSQSPRYKVTKRGQDVALRCDPISGHVSLYWYRQALGQGPEFLTYFNYEAQQDKSGLPNDRFSAERPEGSISTLTIQRTEQRDSAMYRCASSPLPWTSGTDTQYFGPGTRLTVL.

The chain employs TRBV19 and TRBJ2-5, with a weak D call TRBD2 (5 bases). Germline CDR1 reads LNHDA; CDR2 reads SQIVND (reference sequence). With 6 bases removed from V and 9 bases from J, the gap between germline ends came to 23 bases. The CDR3 extends over 15 amino acids. DNA of the CDR3: TGTGCCAGTAGCCAAACGGTCGGAGCGGCGAGGGCCCAGTACTTC. Its translation is CASSQTVGAARAQYF.

The chain has TRBV5-1 and TRBJ2-3; D may be TRBD2 (6 bases). The germline V gene has CDR1 SGHRS and CDR2 YFSETQ. Between the trimmed V and J ends, which lost 2 bases and 0 bases, there was a span of 13 bases. The CDR3 covers 16 residues. CDR3 DNA: TGCGCCAGCAGCTTCTTAGCGGAAATTAGCACAGATACGCAGTATTTT. This codes for CASSFLAEISTDTQYF.

The rearrangement joins TRBV14 to TRBJ2-1, with D possibly being TRBD2 (5 bases). This CDR3 contains 14 residues. In germline, CDR1 is SGHDN, CDR2 FVKESK. V lost 1 base and J 8 bases, leaving 12 bases between the germline ends. The DNA of the CDR3 is TGTGCCAGCAGCCAAGTCTCTAGCTTGGATGAGCAGTTCTTC. It translates to CASSQVSSLDEQFF.

The DNA of the CDR3 is TGTGCCAGCATCCCCGTTCAGGGCTCTGGAAACACCATATATTTT. Translating it yields CASIPVQGSGNTIYF. The rearrangement links TRBV2 to TRBJ1-3, with TRBD1 as a possible D gene (5 bases). The ends were cut back, 7 bases at V and 0 bases at J, with 13 bases in the middle. Germline V gene sequence: CDR1 SNHLY, CDR2 FYNNEI. The CDR3 totals 15 residues.

J is TRBJ1-5 and V is TRBV6-5; D perhaps matches TRBD1 (6 bases). Germline V gives CDR1 MNHEY, CDR2 SVGAGI. The CDR3 covers 14 residues. Between the trimmed V and J ends, which lost 10 bases and 4 bases, there was a span of 17 bases. The CDR3 is CATSRTVLNQPQHF. Here the CDR3 DNA reads TGTGCCACCTCCAGGACAGTTCTTAATCAGCCCCAGCATTTT.

The chain carries TRBV13 and TRBJ1-1; D ambiguous. Germline V gene data show CDR1 as PRHDT and CDR2 as FYEKMQ (reference sequence). The CDR3 consists of 13 residues. V lost 0 bases and J lost 1, with 3 bases in between. CDR3 loop: CASSLGGNTEAFF. The CDR3, as DNA: TGTGCCAGCAGCTTAGGCGGGAACACTGAAGCTTTCTTT.

V is TRBV29-1 and J is TRBJ2-5; TRBD2 agrees at 8 bases. The V gene end was trimmed by 1 base and the J gene end by 5 bases; junction bases not matched to a gene: 6. CDR1 and CDR2 from the germline V gene are SQVTM and ANQGSEA. The CDR3 has 14 residues. This chain's CDR3 is CSVEAAGVWETQYF. CDR3 DNA sequence: TGCAGCGTTGAAGCAGCGGGAGTGTGGGAGACCCAGTACTTC.

This clone is medium-sized (0.01 to 0.1%) in the sample. The genes are TRBV9 and TRBJ2-7; D remains ambiguous. The germline gives CDR1 SGDLS, CDR2 YYNGEE. The CDR3 spans 15 residues. V dropped 1 base and J dropped 1 base, with 12 bases sitting between them. CDR3 sequence: CASSVSDSPSYEQYF. CDR3 bases: TGTGCCAGCAGCGTAAGCGACTCACCTTCCTACGAGCAGTACTTC.

V usage is TRBV7-3 and J usage is TRBJ2-7; D tentatively reads TRBD1 or TRBD2 (5 bases each). Germline CDR1 SGHTA, CDR2 FQGTGA. V was trimmed by 5 bases and J by 4 bases, leaving 12 bases between them. The CDR3 is made up of 13 amino acids. The CDR3 bases are TGTGCCAGCAGCCCCGGGGCAGGGTACGAGCAGTACTTC. The encoded protein is CASSPGAGYEQYF.

This clone showed up just a few times. This CDR3 reads CASSWGLGSDTQYF. The CDR3 nucleotides read TGTGCCAGCAGCTGGGGGCTAGGGTCAGATACGCAGTATTTT. The chain joins TRBV13 to TRBJ2-3, with D possibly matching TRBD1 (6 bases). The V gene's germline CDR1 is PRHDT and CDR2 FYEKMQ (reference sequence). This CDR3 is built from 14 residues. The V and J ends lost 4 bases and 4 bases respectively, with 12 bases between them.

The chain combines TRBV15 with TRBJ2-3; 9 nucleotides line up with TRBD2. With 6 bases clipped from V and 0 bases from J, the junction kept 10 bases outside the gene matches. The germline gives CDR1 LNHNV, CDR2 YYDKDF (reference sequence). The CDR3 has 17 amino acids. CDR3 amino acids: CATSGSHSGGSTDTQYF. As DNA, the CDR3 is TGTGCCACCAGTGGTAGTCATAGCGGGGGAAGCACAGATACGCAGTATTTT.

The chain joins TRBV2 to TRBJ1-5, with 8 positions matching TRBD1. This CDR3 contains 14 residues. The J segment lost 2 bases and the V segment lost 6 bases, leaving 3 bases of the junction unmatched. Looked up from germline, CDR1 is SNHLY and CDR2 is FYNNEI. CDR3 sequence: CASSLDRGNQPQHF. DNA of the CDR3: TGTGCCAGCAGCTTGGACAGGGGCAATCAGCCCCAGCATTTT. Full variable domain (outside the CDR3, taken from reference TRBV2 and TRBJ1-5): EPEVTQTPSHQVTQMGQEVILRCVPISNHLYFYWYRQILGQKVEFLVSFYNNEISEKSEIFDDQFSVERPDGSNFTLKIRSTKLEDSAMYFCASSLDRGNQPQHFGDGTRLSIL.

This clone was detected a few times. V usage is TRBV5-1 and J usage is TRBJ2-5, with 7 positions matching TRBD1. The CDR3 has 18 residues. CDR1 and CDR2 from the germline V gene are SGHRS and YFSETQ. The ends lost 1 base at V and 0 bases at J; junction bases unmatched: 12. Here the CDR3 DNA reads TGCGCCAGCAGCTTGACTAACCCGGGACAGTTGTACCAAGAGACCCAGTACTTC. As protein: CASSLTNPGQLYQETQYF.